This T cell receptor (beta chain) was recovered during a study of T cells in Graves' hyperthyroidism and ophthalmopathy. The study, taken as a whole, reports: Within blood appeared most thyroid clonotypes that had expanded above 0.001. A model of 13 V-J features distinguished ophthalmopathy from stable hyperthyroidism.

Germline lookup yields CDR1 SGHTA and CDR2 FQGNSA. V was clipped by 1 base and J by 1 base, with 16 bases between them. This CDR3 spans 17 amino acids. Isolation of PBMCs was performed on about 10 ml fresh peripheral blood. Details on this clonotype: Its antigen is unidentified.

TCR beta CDR3 regions were amplified from RNA. An initial round of RT-PCR targeting the TCR CDR3 relied on the HTBI primer set. In TCRdb, the multiplex PCR reads were re-called with MiXCR into one record per CDR3 protein. This sample has about 52,000 distinct CDR3 sequences, with around half found just once. The sequence was collected from a woman between 50 and 59 years old with Graves' ophthalmopathy. The V gene is TRBV7-2, the J gene TRBJ1-1, with D unresolved. Sample: blood. The CDR3 DNA reads as TGTGCCAGCAGCTTAGGCGCGACCGCGGACGCGAACACTGAAGCTTTCTTT. This translates into CASSLGATADANTEAFF.